This T cell receptor beta chain is from a study of T-cell reconstitution after alpha-beta-depleted transplantation in children. Points from the study as a whole: Several hundred expanded graft clones reportedly were the source of alpha-beta T cells about two months after transplant. Recipient T cells and thymic progenitors that survived were the source of the high TCRbeta diversity seen at day 60 in some patients. At the one-year point after transplant, T-cell counts and TCRbeta diversity were found to come mostly from T cells that had been newly produced.

Unique molecular identifiers were incorporated into the prepared TCRbeta library. TCRdb re-called the PCR reads with MiXCR, one entry per CDR3 protein. The sample includes hundreds of thousands of distinct CDR3 sequences, 11% of them seen just once. V lost 4 bases and J lost 6; bases outside the gene matches: 3. CDR1 and CDR2 (germline): DFQATT, SNEGSKA (reference sequence). The CDR3 has 13 amino acids. This clonotype was observed many times. The antigen is unknown. This TCR was recovered from a male patient between 2 and 15 years old who had a stem cell transplant for chronic granulomatous disease, so the T cells may come from the graft donor. J is TRBJ2-7 and V is TRBV20-1, with 13 bases matching TRBD2. The source was peripheral blood, collected 180 days after TCRalphabeta/CD19-depleted stem cell transplant. In nucleotides, the CDR3 is TGCAGTGCTAAACTAGCGGGGGGGAGCGAGCAGTACTTC. Its translation: CSAKLAGGSEQYF.